Below are 26 T cell receptor beta chains sequenced from a single sample in a study of blood T cell repertoires in COVID-19. TCRdb's copy holds only in-frame clones and misses some; the assay was immunoSEQ multiplex PCR. The table shows roughly 270,000 clones, with over 75% occurring only once. The sample was peripheral blood. The source of these receptors is a man aged 18 to 30 with active or convalescent COVID-19.

The chain recombines TRBV2 with TRBJ2-1, with 13 bases fitting TRBD2. Germline values: CDR1 SNHLY, CDR2 FYNNEI. The trim removed 10 bases at V and 3 bases at J, leaving 21 bases unmatched. This CDR3 has 20 amino acids. This CDR3 is CAIDHFRTSGGTGNYNEQFF. CDR3 nucleotide sequence: TGTGCCATCGACCATTTTCGGACTAGCGGGGGAACTGGGAACTACAATGAGCAGTTCTTC.

The J gene is TRBJ1-5, the V gene TRBV6-4, with 7 bases that match TRBD1. Germline lookup yields CDR1 MRHNA and CDR2 SNTAGT. With V trimmed by 6 bases and J by 2 bases, 13 bases remained unmatched. The CDR3 length is 17 residues. The CDR3 region is CASSPPRRGEGNQPQHF. Here the CDR3 DNA reads TGTGCCAGCAGCCCCCCCCGCAGGGGGGAAGGCAATCAGCCCCAGCATTTT.

The chain joins TRBV6-2 or TRBV6-3 to TRBJ2-2; 8 bases map to TRBD2. CDR3 length equals 16 residues. CDR1 is MNHEY, CDR2 SVGEGT, per germline. V trimming: 6 bases; J trimming: 2 bases; junction bases outside the gene matches: 8. The CDR3 loop is CASSPPRGGNTGELFF. In DNA, the CDR3 is TGTGCCAGCAGCCCCCCCCGGGGGGGAAACACCGGGGAGCTGTTTTTT.

This clone was seen a handful of times. The chain is built from TRBV7-8 and TRBJ1-5; D gene ambiguous. Trimming cost V 0 bases and J 4 bases, with 7 bases left between them. From germline, CDR1 is SGHVS and CDR2 FQNEAQ. CDR3 length: 14 residues. CDR3 DNA: TGTGCCAGCAGCTTAGCGGCGGGGAATCAGCCCCAGCATTTT. As protein: CASSLAAGNQPQHF.

The rearrangement links TRBV11-2 to TRBJ1-5; 9 bases agree with TRBD1. The ends lost 4 bases at V and 4 bases at J; junction bases unmatched: 5. CDR1 SGHAT and CDR2 FQNNGV come from the germline V gene. The CDR3 is made up of 15 amino acids. The DNA for the CDR3 is TGTGCCAGCAGCTACGGACAGGGGAAAAATCAGCCCCAGCATTTT. This sequence encodes CASSYGQGKNQPQHF.

Turning to this clone: Other DNA sequences of this sample code for an identical CDR3. This chain joins TRBV9 and TRBJ2-7, with a possible D match to TRBD1 (6 bases). V lost 0 bases and J 0 bases, leaving 10 bases between the germline ends. Germline assignment: CDR1 SGDLS and CDR2 YYNGEE. There are 15 residues in the CDR3. The CDR3 region has the DNA TGTGCCAGCAGCGTAGGGGGGACACTCTCCTACGAGCAGTACTTC. The encoded protein is CASSVGGTLSYEQYF.

The genes are TRBV27 and TRBJ1-2; D unresolved. The length of the CDR3 is 14 residues. CDR1 MNHEY and CDR2 SMNVEV come from the germline V gene (reference sequence). Deletions cut 0 bases from V and 6 bases from J, with 11 bases between. The CDR3 loop is CASSLSAEHHGYTF. In DNA form, the CDR3 reads TGTGCCAGCAGTTTATCCGCGGAGCATCATGGCTACACCTTC.

This clone has only a few counts. The chain recombines TRBV19 with TRBJ1-5, with 7 positions matching TRBD1. The CDR3 extends over 15 amino acids. Germline CDR1 reads LNHDA; CDR2 reads SQIVND (reference sequence). The V and J ends lost 5 bases and 7 bases, in that order; junction bases with no gene match: 11. Here the CDR3 reads CASSVGQVKGQPQHF. CDR3 sequence (DNA): TGTGCCAGTAGTGTAGGACAGGTAAAGGGGCAGCCCCAGCATTTT.

The J gene is TRBJ2-7, the V gene TRBV4-1; TRBD2 matches 9 bases. J gave up 4 bases and V 0 bases, and 4 bases lay outside the gene matches. The CDR3 consists of 15 residues. Germline lookup yields CDR1 MGHRA and CDR2 YSYEKL. CDR3 bases: TGCGCCAGCAGCCAAGATTCGAGCGGGGGGTACGAGCAGTACTTC. This translates into CASSQDSSGGYEQYF.

The V call is TRBV28, the J call TRBJ1-6; TRBD1 aligns across 8 bases. CDR3 length: 16 residues. CDR1 and CDR2 from the germline V gene are MDHEN and SYDVKM. The V gene end was trimmed by 3 bases and the J gene end by 9 bases; junction bases not matched to a gene: 10. CDR3 sequence: CASSFSDRAGISPLHF. In DNA form, the CDR3 reads TGTGCCAGCAGTTTTTCGGACAGGGCTGGAATTTCACCCCTCCACTTT.

This rearrangement joins TRBV9 to TRBJ1-4; D uncertain. Germline CDR1 SGDLS, CDR2 YYNGEE. The CDR3 runs 15 residues. Trimming left V 2 bases short and J 8 bases short, with 16 bases between. The CDR3 spells CASSVAGITGEKLFF. In nucleotides, the CDR3 is TGTGCCAGCAGCGTGGCCGGGATCACGGGAGAAAAACTGTTTTTT.

The V call is TRBV6-5, the J call TRBJ1-1, with 7 nucleotides matching TRBD1. V was pared by 6 bases and J by 3 bases, with 4 bases of the junction left unmatched. The CDR3 is 13 amino acids. CDR1 is MNHEY, CDR2 SVGAGI, per germline. The CDR3, as DNA: TGTGCCAGCAGCCAGACAGGGTACACTGAAGCTTTCTTT. It yields the protein CASSQTGYTEAFF.

The V and J genes are TRBV6-2 or TRBV6-3 and TRBJ2-3, with 8 bases fitting TRBD2. This CDR3 is built from 16 residues. Unmatched junction bases numbered 7, after V lost 5 bases and J lost 0 bases. Per the germline V gene, CDR1 is MNHEY and CDR2 is SVGEGT. The CDR3: CASSAPGGGSTDTQYF. The CDR3 region has the DNA TGTGCCAGCAGTGCTCCGGGCGGGGGGAGCACAGATACGCAGTATTTT.

The gene calls are TRBV6-2 or TRBV6-3 and TRBJ1-2; tentatively, D is TRBD1 (6 bases). The CDR3 runs to 14 residues. V lost 0 bases and J lost 8, with 13 bases in between. Germline V gives CDR1 MNHEY, CDR2 SVGEGT. CDR3 DNA sequence: TGTGCCAGCAGTTACTCGCCCAGGGGTCTCGGCTACACCTTC. This sequence encodes CASSYSPRGLGYTF.

The rearrangement joins TRBV25-1 to TRBJ1-2; perhaps TRBD1 as D (5 bases). Germline lookup yields CDR1 MGHDK and CDR2 SYGVNS. The CDR3 is 13 amino acids. Trimming left V 1 base short and J 8 bases short, with 11 bases between. CDR3 sequence: CASSEFQGGGYTF. The CDR3 nucleotides are TGTGCCAGCAGTGAATTCCAGGGTGGGGGCTACACCTTC.

This clone was picked up one time. The genes are TRBV3-1 (or the pseudogene TRBV3-2) and TRBJ1-2; D ambiguous. Germline CDR1 LGHDT, CDR2 YNNKEL (reference sequence). V was cut by 4 bases and J by 3 bases, with 9 bases left in between. The CDR3 spans 13 residues. In DNA form, the CDR3 reads TGTGCCAGCAGCCCCCTACCGGACTATGGCTACACCTTC. It specifies CASSPLPDYGYTF.

V gene TRBV13 combines with J gene TRBJ2-3; D unclear. The CDR3 contains 13 residues. The germline CDR1 and CDR2 sequences are PRHDT and FYEKMQ (reference sequence). Trimming shortened V by 5 bases and J by 4 bases, and 10 bases separated the two germline ends. The CDR3 nucleotides are TGTGCCAGCAGCCAATCGGTCTCAGATACGCAGTATTTT. As protein: CASSQSVSDTQYF.

The rearrangement uses TRBV5-1 and TRBJ2-3; D may be TRBD2 (5 bases). Germline CDR1 and CDR2: SGHRS and YFSETQ. With 7 bases removed from V and 0 bases from J, the gap between germline ends came to 12 bases. The length of the CDR3 is 14 residues. The CDR3 DNA sequence: TGCGCCAGCCGGCGGGTCCCCAGCACAGATACGCAGTATTTT. Protein: CASRRVPSTDTQYF.

The J gene is TRBJ2-1, the V gene TRBV5-6; 8 nucleotides agree with TRBD1. V shed 2 bases and J 4 bases; nucleotides not matched to a gene: 5. In germline, CDR1 is SGHDT, CDR2 YYEEEE. This CDR3 is 15 amino acids long. In DNA form, the CDR3 reads TGTGCCAGCAGCTTTGGGCAGGGGGCGTACAATGAGCAGTTCTTC. Translation: CASSFGQGAYNEQFF.

The chain couples TRBV10-1 to TRBJ2-1, with D possibly being TRBD1 (6 bases). V was cut by 0 bases and J by 8 bases, with 11 bases left in between. The V gene's germline CDR1 is WNHNN and CDR2 SYGVQD (reference sequence). CDR3 length: 14 residues. CDR3 DNA: TGCGCCAGCAGTGAGTCTTTGGGGGCCCATGAGCAGTTCTTC. Its translation: CASSESLGAHEQFF.

This sequence joins TRBV4-3 and TRBJ1-6; D is unclear. In germline, CDR1 is LGHNA, CDR2 YSLEER. CDR3 length equals 16 residues. Trimming stripped 4 bases from V and 3 bases from J, with 13 bases between. The CDR3: CASSLKGGNYNSPLHF. CDR3 nucleotides: TGCGCCAGCAGCCTGAAGGGAGGGAACTATAATTCACCCCTCCACTTT.

The CDR3 DNA is TGCAGCATCACCCAGGAAGTTAACACCGGGGAGCTGTTTTTT. Its protein is CSITQEVNTGELFF. The J gene is TRBJ2-2, the V gene TRBV29-1; D is undetermined. V shed 8 bases and J shed 2 bases, with 15 bases lying between them. The CDR3 consists of 14 residues. CDR1 is SQVTM and CDR2 is ANQGSEA in the germline V gene.

This clone was picked up one time. The genes are TRBV27 and TRBJ1-4; D not certain. There are 16 residues in the CDR3. V was trimmed by 5 bases and J by 2 bases, leaving 15 bases between them. Germline CDR1 reads MNHEY; CDR2 reads SMNVEV (reference sequence). CDR3 in amino acids: CASSQFPTTTNEKLFF. The CDR3, as DNA: TGTGCCAGCAGTCAATTCCCGACAACGACTAATGAAAAACTGTTTTTT. Filled out from reference TRBV27 and TRBJ1-4, the complete variable domain reads EAQVTQNPRYLITVTGKKLTVTCSQNMNHEYMSWYRQDPGLGLRQIYYSMNVEVTDKGDVPEGYKVSRKEKRNFPLILESPSPNQTSLYFCASSQFPTTTNEKLFFGSGTQLSVL.

V usage is TRBV2 and J usage is TRBJ2-7; a possible D gene is TRBD1 (5 bases). V lost 3 bases and J lost 0, with 12 bases in between. There are 15 residues in the CDR3. Germline V gives CDR1 SNHLY, CDR2 FYNNEI. The CDR3 here is CASSDPVGPSYEQYF. CDR3 bases: TGTGCCAGCAGTGACCCTGTGGGGCCCTCCTACGAGCAGTACTTC.

Turning to this clone: Other DNA variants within this sample encode the same CDR3. This chain links TRBV18 with TRBJ2-2; no definite D call. The germline CDR1 and CDR2 sequences are KGHSH and LQKENI. Trimming removed 2 bases at V and 1 base at J, with 8 bases between. The CDR3 covers 15 residues. In DNA, the CDR3 is TGTGCCAGCTCACCAGCAGGCCAGAACACCGGGGAGCTGTTTTTT. Translation gives CASSPAGQNTGELFF.

V usage is TRBV6-6 and J usage is TRBJ1-5, with D unresolved. The germline V and J ends were trimmed by 10 bases and 5 bases, with 18 bases remaining between them. Germline V lookup: CDR1 MNHNY, CDR2 SVGAGI (reference sequence). The CDR3 extends over 14 amino acids. The CDR3, as DNA: TGTGCCATAGGTGGGCGGGAGAGCCATCAGCCCCAGCATTTT. Amino acid sequence: CAIGGRESHQPQHF.